The TCR beta chain under discussion was sequenced for a study of OX40 agonist ivuxolimab in advanced cancers. With respect to this clone: Its antigen is not identified.

Repertoires were generated with immunoSEQ multiplex PCR, while TCRdb's copy carries only in-frame clones and drops some. The sample comprises tens of thousands of clones, less than 85% of which are singletons, and 4% to 5% rests with the top ten. The ends were cut back, 5 bases at V and 3 bases at J, with 4 bases in the middle. Germline-derived CDR1 and CDR2 are LNHDA and SQIVND (reference sequence). CDR3 length: 12 residues. Study-level findings and limits: By week 6 at 0.1 to 3.0 mg/kg, blood CD4+ and CD8+ T cells had expanded clonally. Among expanded peripheral T cells, antigen specificity went undetermined.

Patients with autoimmune history or systemic immunosuppression were excluded. On cycle 4 day 1 and cycle 7 day 1, as well as at baseline, blood was sampled. The gene calls are TRBV19 and TRBJ2-2; the D is unclear. The clonotype was recovered from an adult with an advanced solid tumor such as melanoma, head and neck, liver or kidney cancer. The sequencing used CD4+ or CD8+ T cells sorted from blood, collected in a trial of the OX40 agonist ivuxolimab. CDR3 region: CASSLYTGELFF. The CDR3 DNA follows: TGTGCCAGTAGTTTGTACACCGGGGAGCTGTTTTTT.